The clone carrying this TCR beta chain was seen repeatedly, ten times or more. This sample was included in a study of T-cell memory formation after mild COVID-19. TCRdb re-derived calls from the 5' RACE reads in MiXCR, one entry per CDR3 protein. The data contain 250,000 to 350,000 distinct CDR3 sequences, around 15% of them singletons. CDR3 size: 19 residues. With 0 bases clipped from V and 0 bases from J, the junction kept 8 bases outside the gene matches. Germline V CDR1 and CDR2: LGHNA, YNFKEQ. The chain is built from TRBV4-2 and TRBJ2-6; 7 nucleotides line up with TRBD2. Sequenced material: PBMCs or a T cell subset sorted from them (not recorded which). This receptor was identified in a young man who had mild COVID-19 (a few samples of this study predate the infection). Cell type and time point are not known. DNA of the CDR3: TGTGCCAGCAGCCAAGAAGGTAGCGGGCTCCGCTCTGGGGCCAACGTCCTGACTTTC. Protein: CASSQEGSGLRSGANVLTF.